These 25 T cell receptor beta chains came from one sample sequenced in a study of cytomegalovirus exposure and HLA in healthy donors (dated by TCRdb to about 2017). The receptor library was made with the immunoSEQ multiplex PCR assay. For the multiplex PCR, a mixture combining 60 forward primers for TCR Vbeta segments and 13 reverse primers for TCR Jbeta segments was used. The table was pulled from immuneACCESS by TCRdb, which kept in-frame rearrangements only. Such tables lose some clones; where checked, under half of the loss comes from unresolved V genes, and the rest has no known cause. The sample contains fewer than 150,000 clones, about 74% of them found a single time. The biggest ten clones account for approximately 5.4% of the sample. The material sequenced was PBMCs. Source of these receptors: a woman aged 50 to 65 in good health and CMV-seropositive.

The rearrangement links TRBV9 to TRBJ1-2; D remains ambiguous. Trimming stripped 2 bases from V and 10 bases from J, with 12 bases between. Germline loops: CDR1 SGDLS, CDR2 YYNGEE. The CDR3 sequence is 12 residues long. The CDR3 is CASSVGGPFYTF. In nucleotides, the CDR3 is TGTGCCAGCAGCGTGGGCGGGCCCTTCTACACCTTC.

CDR3 region: CASSETGGGGNTIYF. The CDR3 DNA is TGTGCCAGCAGTGAAACAGGCGGTGGAGGAAACACCATATATTTT. The rearrangement uses TRBV25-1 and TRBJ1-3; D possibly corresponds to TRBD1 (5 bases). The CDR3 sequence is 15 residues long. Trimming stripped 2 bases from V and 4 bases from J, with 12 bases between. Germline V gives CDR1 MGHDK, CDR2 SYGVNS.

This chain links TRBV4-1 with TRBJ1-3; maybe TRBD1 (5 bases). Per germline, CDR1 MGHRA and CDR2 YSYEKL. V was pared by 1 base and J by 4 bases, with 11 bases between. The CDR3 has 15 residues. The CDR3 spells CASSQAGPLGNTIYF. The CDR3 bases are TGCGCCAGCAGCCAAGCAGGGCCACTCGGAAACACCATATATTTT.

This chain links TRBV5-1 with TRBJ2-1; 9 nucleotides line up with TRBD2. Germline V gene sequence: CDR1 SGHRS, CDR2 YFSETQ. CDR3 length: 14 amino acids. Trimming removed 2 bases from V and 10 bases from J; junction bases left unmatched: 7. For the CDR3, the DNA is TGCGCCAGCAGCTTTGGAGCGGGGGGTAAAGAGCAGTTCTTC. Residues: CASSFGAGGKEQFF.

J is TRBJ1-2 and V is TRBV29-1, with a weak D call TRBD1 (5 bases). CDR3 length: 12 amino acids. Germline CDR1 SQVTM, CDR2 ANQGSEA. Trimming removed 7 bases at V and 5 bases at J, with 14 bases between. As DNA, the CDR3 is TGCAGCGCTTGGACACCTCCTTATGGCTACACCTTC. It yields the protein CSAWTPPYGYTF.

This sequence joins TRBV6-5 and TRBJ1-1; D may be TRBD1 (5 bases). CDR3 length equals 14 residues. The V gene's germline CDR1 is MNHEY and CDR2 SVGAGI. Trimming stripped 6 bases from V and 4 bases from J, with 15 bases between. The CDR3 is CASRANRGSTEAFF. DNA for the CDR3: TGTGCCAGCAGAGCCAACCGGGGGAGCACTGAAGCTTTCTTT.

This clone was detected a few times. In nucleotides, the CDR3 is TGCGCCAGCAGCTCTCAGGGTTCTGGAAACACCATATATTTT. Its protein product is CASSSQGSGNTIYF. The chain links TRBV5-1 to TRBJ1-3, with D possibly matching TRBD1 (5 bases). Germline V gene lookup returns CDR1 SGHRS and CDR2 YFSETQ. CDR3 length: 14 residues. V was clipped by 3 bases and J by 1 base, with 8 bases between them.

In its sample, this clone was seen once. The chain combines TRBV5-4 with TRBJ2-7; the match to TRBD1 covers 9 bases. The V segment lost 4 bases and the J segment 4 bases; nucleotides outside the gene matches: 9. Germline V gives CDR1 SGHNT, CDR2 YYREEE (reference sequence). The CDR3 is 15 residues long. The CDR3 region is CASSRTGTGYYEQYF. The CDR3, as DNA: TGTGCCAGCAGCCGGACCGGGACAGGGTATTACGAGCAGTACTTC.

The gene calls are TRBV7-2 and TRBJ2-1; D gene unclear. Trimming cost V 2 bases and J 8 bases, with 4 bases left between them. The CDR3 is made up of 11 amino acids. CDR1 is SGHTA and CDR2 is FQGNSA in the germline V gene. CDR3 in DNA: TGTGCCAGCAGCTTAATAGATGAGCAGTTCTTC. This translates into CASSLIDEQFF.

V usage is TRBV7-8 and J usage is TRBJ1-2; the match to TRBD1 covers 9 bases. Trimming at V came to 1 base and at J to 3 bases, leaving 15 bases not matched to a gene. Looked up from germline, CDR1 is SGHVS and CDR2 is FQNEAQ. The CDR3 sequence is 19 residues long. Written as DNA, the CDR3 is TGTGCCAGCAGCTTAGACGGGTTAGGCTCGGACAGGGGTTACTATGGCTACACCTTC. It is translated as CASSLDGLGSDRGYYGYTF.

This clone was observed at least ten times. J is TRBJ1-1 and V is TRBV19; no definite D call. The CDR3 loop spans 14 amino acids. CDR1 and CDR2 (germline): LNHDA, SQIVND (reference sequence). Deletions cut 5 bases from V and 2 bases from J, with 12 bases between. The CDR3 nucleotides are TGTGCCAGTAGTTCTTCCCACAGTAACACTGAAGCTTTCTTT. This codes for CASSSSHSNTEAFF.

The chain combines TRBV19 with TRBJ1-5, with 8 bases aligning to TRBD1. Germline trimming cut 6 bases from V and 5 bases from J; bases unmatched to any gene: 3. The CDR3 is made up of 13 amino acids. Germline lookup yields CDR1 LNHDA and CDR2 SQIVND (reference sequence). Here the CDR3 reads CASSQGAYQPQHF. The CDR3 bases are TGTGCCAGTAGCCAGGGGGCCTATCAGCCCCAGCATTTT.

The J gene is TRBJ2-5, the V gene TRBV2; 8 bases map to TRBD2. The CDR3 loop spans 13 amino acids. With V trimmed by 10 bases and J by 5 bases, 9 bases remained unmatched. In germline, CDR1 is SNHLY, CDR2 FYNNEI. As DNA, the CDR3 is TGTGCCACTGCGGGGGGCCCCAGGGAGACCCAGTACTTC. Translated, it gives CATAGGPRETQYF.

For the CDR3, the DNA is TGTGCCAGCAGCTTAACAGGGTGGACAGATACGCAGTATTTT. Translating gives CASSLTGWTDTQYF. The chain recombines TRBV5-6 with TRBJ2-3; D may be TRBD1 (6 bases). Trimming left V 2 bases short and J 3 bases short, with 10 bases between. Germline values: CDR1 SGHDT, CDR2 YYEEEE. The CDR3 length is 14 residues. Looking up the rest from reference TRBV5-6 and TRBJ2-3 gives the full variable domain: DAGVTQSPTHLIKTRGQQVTLRCSPKSGHDTVSWYQQALGQGPQFIFQYYEEEERQRGNFPDRFSGHQFPNYSSELNVNALLLGDSALYLCASSLTGWTDTQYFGPGTRLTVL.

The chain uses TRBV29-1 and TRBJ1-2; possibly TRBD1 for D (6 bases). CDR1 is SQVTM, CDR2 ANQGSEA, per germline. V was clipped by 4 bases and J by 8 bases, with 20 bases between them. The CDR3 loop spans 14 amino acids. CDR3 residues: CSVGGPGDPGGYTF. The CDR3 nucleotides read TGCAGCGTTGGGGGGCCCGGGGACCCTGGAGGCTACACCTTC.

In DNA form, the CDR3 reads TGCGCCAGCAGCTTGAGTGGGACAGGGTCTGGCTATGGCTACACCTTC. Amino acid sequence: CASSLSGTGSGYGYTF. The V gene is TRBV5-1, the J gene TRBJ1-2; 9 nucleotides match TRBD1. The germline V gene encodes CDR1 SGHRS and CDR2 YFSETQ. Trimming cost V 1 base and J 4 bases; bases outside gene matches: 8. The CDR3 consists of 16 residues.

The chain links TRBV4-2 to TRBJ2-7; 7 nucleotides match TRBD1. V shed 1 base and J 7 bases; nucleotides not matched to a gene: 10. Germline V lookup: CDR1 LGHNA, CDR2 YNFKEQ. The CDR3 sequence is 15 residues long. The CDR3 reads CASSQGVGGGYEQYF. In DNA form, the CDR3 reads TGTGCCAGCAGCCAAGGGGTAGGGGGCGGCTATGAGCAGTACTTC.

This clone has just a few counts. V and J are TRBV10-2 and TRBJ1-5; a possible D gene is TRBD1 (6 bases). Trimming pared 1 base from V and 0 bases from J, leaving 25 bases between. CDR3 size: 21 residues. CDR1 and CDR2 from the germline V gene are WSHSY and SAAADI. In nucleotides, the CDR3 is TGCGCCAGCAGTGAGTTTAGCCGAGGACAGAAGTTACCTTATAGCAATCAGCCCCAGCATTTT. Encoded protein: CASSEFSRGQKLPYSNQPQHF.

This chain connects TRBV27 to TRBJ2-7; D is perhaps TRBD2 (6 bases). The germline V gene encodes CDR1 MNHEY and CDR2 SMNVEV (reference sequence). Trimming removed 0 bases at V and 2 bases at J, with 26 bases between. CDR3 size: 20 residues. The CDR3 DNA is TGTGCCAGCAGTTTATCTCAGACATCGAAGCGGGTTCGGATTACCTACGAGCAGTACTTC. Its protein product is CASSLSQTSKRVRITYEQYF.

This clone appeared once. The CDR3 spells CAHQAGGATGELFF. CDR3 sequence (DNA): TGTGCCCACCAGGCAGGGGGCGCCACCGGGGAGCTGTTTTTT. The chain uses TRBV19 and TRBJ2-2, with 8 nucleotides matching TRBD1. This CDR3 spans 14 amino acids. Germline-derived CDR1 and CDR2 are LNHDA and SQIVND (reference sequence). Germline trimming cut 11 bases from V and 4 bases from J; bases unmatched to any gene: 9.

CDR3 residues: CASGTGGPYEQYF. In DNA, the CDR3 is TGTGCCAGCGGGACCGGGGGGCCCTACGAGCAGTACTTC. J is TRBJ2-7 and V is TRBV2; maybe TRBD2 (7 bases). The CDR3 has 13 residues. Germline V CDR1 and CDR2: SNHLY, FYNNEI. Trimming took off 8 bases at V and 2 bases at J, with 13 bases between the two ends.

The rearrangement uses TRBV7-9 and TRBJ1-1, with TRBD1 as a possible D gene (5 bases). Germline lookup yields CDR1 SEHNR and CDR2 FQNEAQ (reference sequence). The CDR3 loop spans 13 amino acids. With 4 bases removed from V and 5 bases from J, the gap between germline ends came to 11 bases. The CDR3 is CASSSWGGTEAFF. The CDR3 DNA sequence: TGTGCCAGCAGCTCGTGGGGGGGGACTGAAGCTTTCTTT.

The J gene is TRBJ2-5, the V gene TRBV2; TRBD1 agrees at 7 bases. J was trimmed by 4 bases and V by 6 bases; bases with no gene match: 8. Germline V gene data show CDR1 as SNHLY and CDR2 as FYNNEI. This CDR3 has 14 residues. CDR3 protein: CASRLTGPTETQYF. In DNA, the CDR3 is TGTGCCAGCAGATTGACAGGGCCTACAGAGACCCAGTACTTC.

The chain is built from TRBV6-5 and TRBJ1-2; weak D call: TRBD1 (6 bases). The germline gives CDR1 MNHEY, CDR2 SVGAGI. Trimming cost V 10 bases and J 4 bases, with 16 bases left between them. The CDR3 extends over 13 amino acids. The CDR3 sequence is CANSRGQLYGYTF. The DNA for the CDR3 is TGTGCCAACAGCCGCGGACAGCTCTATGGCTACACCTTC.

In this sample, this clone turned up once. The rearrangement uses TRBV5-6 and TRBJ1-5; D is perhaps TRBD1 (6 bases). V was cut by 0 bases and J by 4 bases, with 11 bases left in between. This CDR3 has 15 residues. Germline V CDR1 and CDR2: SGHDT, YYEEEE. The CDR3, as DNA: TGTGCCAGCAGCTTGGGGACAGCCCTTAATCAGCCCCAGCATTTT. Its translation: CASSLGTALNQPQHF.